These 32 T cell receptor beta chains came from one sample sequenced in a study of OX40 agonist ivuxolimab in advanced cancers. This table comes from immunoSEQ multiplex PCR, and its TCRdb copy is limited to in-frame clones, with some not included. The sample gives 100,000 or so clones, 70% to 90% of which show up once; 3.5% to 4% is in the top ten. This sample comprised CD4+ or CD8+ T cells sorted from blood, obtained in a trial of the OX40 agonist ivuxolimab. The receptors were sampled from an adult with an advanced solid tumor such as melanoma, head and neck, liver or kidney cancer.

The chain carries TRBV5-8 and TRBJ2-1; 13 nucleotides line up with TRBD2. Germline V gene lookup returns CDR1 SGHTS and CDR2 YDEGEE. This CDR3 region has 15 residues. J lost 8 bases, V lost 2 bases, and 4 bases had no gene match. The CDR3 loop is CASSFGTSGVDEQFF. CDR3 nucleotide sequence: TGTGCCAGCAGCTTTGGGACTAGCGGGGTGGATGAGCAGTTCTTC.

The rearrangement joins TRBV2 to TRBJ1-3, with D tentatively TRBD1 (5 bases). Per the germline V gene, CDR1 is SNHLY and CDR2 is FYNNEI. V was clipped by 7 bases and J by 6 bases, with 16 bases between them. CDR3 length equals 14 residues. This chain's CDR3 is CASNRGPGENTIYF. The CDR3 coding sequence is TGTGCCAGCAATAGGGGCCCCGGAGAAAACACCATATATTTT. Full variable domain (missing parts from reference TRBV2 and TRBJ1-3): EPEVTQTPSHQVTQMGQEVILRCVPISNHLYFYWYRQILGQKVEFLVSFYNNEISEKSEIFDDQFSVERPDGSNFTLKIRSTKLEDSAMYFCASNRGPGENTIYFGEGSWLTVV.

Only a few counts were recorded for this clone. This chain joins TRBV27 and TRBJ2-7; D is unclear. Trimming removed 5 bases from V and 3 bases from J, with 14 bases in between. Germline lookup yields CDR1 MNHEY and CDR2 SMNVEV (reference sequence). CDR3 length: 14 residues. The CDR3: CASSAQQFHYEQYF. The CDR3 DNA is TGTGCCAGCAGTGCGCAACAATTTCACTACGAGCAGTACTTC.

Here the CDR3 DNA reads TGTGCCAGTAGTATCCCAACTAGCGGGAGGGCCAGTGTCTCCTACAATGAGCAGTTCTTC. This gives the protein CASSIPTSGRASVSYNEQFF. The V call is TRBV19, the J call TRBJ2-1; 13 nucleotides agree with TRBD2. V lost 3 bases to trimming and J lost 0 bases; unmatched junction nucleotides: 11. Germline-derived CDR1 and CDR2 are LNHDA and SQIVND (reference sequence). This CDR3 has 20 amino acids. Variable domain in full (rest from reference TRBV19 and TRBJ2-1): DGGITQSPKYLFRKEGQNVTLSCEQNLNHDAMYWYRQDPGQGLRLIYYSQIVNDFQKGDIAEGYSVSREKKESFPLTVTSAQKNPTAFYLCASSIPTSGRASVSYNEQFFGPGTRLTVL.

The V gene is TRBV27, the J gene TRBJ2-1, with 7 bases that match TRBD2. V trimming: 5 bases; J trimming: 7 bases; junction bases outside the gene matches: 11. Germline values: CDR1 MNHEY, CDR2 SMNVEV (reference sequence). This CDR3 has 15 amino acids. The DNA of the CDR3 is TGTGCCAGCAGTACGGGACTATTTTCAGGGAATGAGCAGTTCTTC. It yields the protein CASSTGLFSGNEQFF.

The V gene is TRBV5-4, the J gene TRBJ2-2; D may match TRBD1 or TRBD2 (6 bases each). The length of the CDR3 is 16 residues. With 0 bases removed from V and 6 bases from J, the gap between germline ends came to 15 bases. Looked up from germline, CDR1 is SGHNT and CDR2 is YYREEE (reference sequence). The CDR3 sequence: CASSLERGGLAGELFF. For the CDR3, the DNA is TGTGCCAGCAGCTTGGAGAGAGGGGGGTTAGCCGGGGAGCTGTTTTTT.

The chain has TRBV5-1 and TRBJ1-4, with D perhaps matching TRBD1 (5 bases). Germline CDR1 SGHRS, CDR2 YFSETQ. There are 16 residues in the CDR3. The V and J ends lost 3 bases and 6 bases respectively, with 18 bases between them. In DNA, the CDR3 is TGCGCCAGCAGCTCATATGGGTCAGTAGGGGATGAAAAACTGTTTTTT. Amino acids: CASSSYGSVGDEKLFF.

The chain employs TRBV28 and TRBJ1-2; the D is unclear. The V end was cut by 0 bases, the J end by 6 bases, with 8 bases between. This CDR3 has 13 residues. CDR1 and CDR2 from the germline V gene are MDHEN and SYDVKM. CDR3 residues: CASSLWGWDGYTF. CDR3 nucleotide sequence: TGTGCCAGCAGTTTATGGGGGTGGGATGGCTACACCTTC.

In this sample, this clone turned up a few times. J is TRBJ2-7 and V is TRBV11-2; 9 positions match TRBD2. The V segment lost 6 bases and the J segment 0 bases; nucleotides outside the gene matches: 3. The germline gives CDR1 SGHAT, CDR2 FQNNGV. This CDR3 contains 14 residues. CDR3 sequence: CASRSSGGSYEQYF. In DNA, the CDR3 is TGTGCCAGCAGGAGTAGCGGGGGCTCCTACGAGCAGTACTTC.

The genes are TRBV10-3 and TRBJ2-3; 7 bases align to TRBD2. In germline, CDR1 is ENHRY, CDR2 SYGVKD. J gave up 7 bases and V 8 bases, and 3 bases lay outside the gene matches. This CDR3 has 11 residues. The CDR3, as DNA: TGTGCCATCTCCGGGGGGAATACGCAGTATTTT. Amino acid sequence: CAISGGNTQYF.

Sample share makes this clone medium-sized. The chain is built from TRBV2 and TRBJ1-3; D gene unclear. V gave up 3 bases and J gave up 2 bases, with 14 bases separating them. The CDR3 is 16 residues long. Germline V gene data show CDR1 as SNHLY and CDR2 as FYNNEI. The CDR3 sequence: CASSDSRVVAGNTIYF. The CDR3 nucleotides read TGTGCCAGCAGTGATTCGAGGGTTGTGGCTGGAAACACCATATATTTT.

The gene calls are TRBV6-5 and TRBJ1-2; D gene unclear. CDR1 is MNHEY and CDR2 is SVGAGI in the germline V gene. The CDR3 has 11 residues. V was shortened by 6 bases and J by 8 bases, with 10 bases between the two germline ends. CDR3 sequence reads: CASRDRGGYTF. DNA for the CDR3: TGTGCCAGCAGGGACCGAGGAGGCTACACCTTC.

The gene calls are TRBV28 and TRBJ1-2; D is perhaps TRBD1 (6 bases). This CDR3 has 13 amino acids. V was trimmed by 0 bases and J by 7 bases, leaving 9 bases between them. Germline CDR1 is MDHEN and CDR2 is SYDVKM. Here the CDR3 DNA reads TGTGCCAGCAGTTTATGGGGGGCAGGTGGCTACACCTTC. Protein product: CASSLWGAGGYTF.

V usage is TRBV7-9 and J usage is TRBJ2-7; D is perhaps TRBD2 (5 bases). CDR1 is SEHNR, CDR2 FQNEAQ, per germline (reference sequence). The CDR3 has 16 residues. The V end lost 2 bases, the J end lost 3 bases, and 17 bases lay between the germline ends. CDR3: CASSLSAGSQIYEQYF. As DNA, the CDR3 is TGTGCCAGCAGCTTATCGGCGGGTAGTCAAATCTACGAGCAGTACTTC.

J is TRBJ2-7 and V is TRBV5-1; D unresolved. The CDR3 is 13 residues long. With 0 bases removed from V and 0 bases from J, the gap between germline ends came to 4 bases. The V gene's germline CDR1 is SGHRS and CDR2 YFSETQ. CDR3 sequence reads: CASSLENSYEQYF. DNA for the CDR3: TGCGCCAGCAGCTTGGAAAACTCCTACGAGCAGTACTTC. Looking up the rest from reference TRBV5-1 and TRBJ2-7 gives the full variable domain: KAGVTQTPRYLIKTRGQQVTLSCSPISGHRSVSWYQQTPGQGLQFLFEYFSETQRNKGNFPGRFSGRQFSNSRSEMNVSTLELGDSALYLCASSLENSYEQYFGPGTRLTVT.

V is TRBV7-9 and J is TRBJ2-1; no clear D. The CDR3 length is 13 residues. The germline gives CDR1 SEHNR, CDR2 FQNEAQ (reference sequence). The V gene lost 2 bases and the J gene lost 2 bases, with 4 bases spanning the gap. The CDR3 DNA follows: TGTGCCAGCAGCTTAACCACCTACAATGAGCAGTTCTTC. Translating gives CASSLTTYNEQFF.

V usage is TRBV15 and J usage is TRBJ2-7; TRBD1 aligns across 7 bases. Unmatched junction bases numbered 12, after V lost 5 bases and J lost 5 bases. The CDR3 contains 15 residues. Germline CDR1 and CDR2: LNHNV and YYDKDF (reference sequence). The CDR3 DNA sequence: TGTGCCACCAGCCCTCCTAAGACAGGGAACGACGAGCAGTACTTC. Amino acid sequence: CATSPPKTGNDEQYF.

The chain has TRBV7-9 and TRBJ2-1; tentatively, D is TRBD2 (6 bases). The CDR3 consists of 17 residues. CDR1 and CDR2 from the germline V gene are SEHNR and FQNEAQ (reference sequence). V lost 5 bases to trimming and J lost 0 bases, with 17 bases between them. CDR3 sequence reads: CASSGGLSSPSYNEQFF. The CDR3 DNA sequence: TGTGCCAGCAGCGGAGGGCTCAGCTCGCCCTCCTACAATGAGCAGTTCTTC.

The chain uses TRBV19 and TRBJ1-1, with D maybe TRBD1 (6 bases). Trimming stripped 3 bases from V and 8 bases from J, with 13 bases between. CDR1 LNHDA and CDR2 SQIVND come from the germline V gene (reference sequence). This CDR3 has 13 residues. The CDR3 loop reads CASSIGQLEEAFF. In nucleotides, the CDR3 is TGTGCCAGTAGTATCGGACAGCTGGAGGAAGCTTTCTTT.

This chain uses TRBV19 with TRBJ1-6, with D maybe TRBD1 (5 bases). The germline gives CDR1 LNHDA, CDR2 SQIVND (reference sequence). The CDR3 totals 15 residues. Trimming took off 4 bases at V and 5 bases at J, with 12 bases between the two ends. CDR3 residues: CASSTSDRDNSPLHF. The CDR3 nucleotides read TGTGCCAGTAGTACCTCCGACAGAGATAATTCACCCCTCCACTTT.

A single count supports this clone. One junction end disagrees with the germline gene, perhaps due to a read error. The gene calls are TRBV9 and TRBJ2-2, with D perhaps given as TRBD1 or TRBD2 (6 bases each). The CDR3 sequence is 16 residues long. CDR1 and CDR2 (germline): SGDLS, YYNGEE. The CDR3 is CTSSLRGDPNTGELFF. CDR3 DNA: TGTACCAGCAGCTTAAGGGGGGACCCGAACACCGGGGAGCTGTTTTTT. The whole variable domain, remainder taken from reference TRBV9 and TRBJ2-2, is DSGVTQTPKHLITATGQRVTLRCSPRSGDLSVYWYQQSLDQGLQFLIQYYNGEERAKGNILERFSAQQFPDLHSELNLSSLELGDSALYFCTSSLRGDPNTGELFFGEGSRLTVL.

This clone appeared a single time. The genes are TRBV2 and TRBJ2-6; a possible D gene is TRBD1 (5 bases). From germline, CDR1 is SNHLY and CDR2 FYNNEI. V dropped 10 bases and J dropped 2 bases, with 12 bases sitting between them. The CDR3 is 14 residues long. CDR3 sequence: CANSPGPGANVLTF. CDR3 coding DNA: TGTGCCAATTCACCAGGGCCTGGGGCCAACGTCCTGACTTTC.

The rearrangement links TRBV4-2 to TRBJ2-6; maybe TRBD2 (5 bases). V lost 2 bases and J lost 0, with 17 bases in between. The CDR3 extends over 19 amino acids. Germline-derived CDR1 and CDR2 are LGHNA and YNFKEQ. The CDR3 coding sequence is TGTGCCAGCAGCCAAAAAGTAGAGGGTTTAAGCTCTGGGGCCAACGTCCTGACTTTC. Protein: CASSQKVEGLSSGANVLTF.

To note about this clone: Distinct nucleotide sequences in the sample also encode this CDR3. This chain links TRBV12-5 with TRBJ2-7; D is undetermined. Trimming left V 6 bases short and J 1 base short, with 4 bases between. Germline values: CDR1 LGHNT, CDR2 FRNRAP. This CDR3 spans 11 amino acids. Here the CDR3 reads CASGPSYEQYF. The DNA for the CDR3 is TGTGCTAGTGGCCCGTCCTACGAGCAGTACTTC.

The chain has TRBV18 and TRBJ1-1; D gene unclear. The CDR3 extends over 16 amino acids. Trimming shortened V by 1 base and J by 2 bases, and 14 bases separated the two germline ends. Germline V CDR1 and CDR2: KGHSH, LQKENI. The CDR3 reads CASSPRVREANTEAFF. The CDR3 coding sequence is TGTGCCAGCTCACCACGGGTAAGGGAGGCTAACACTGAAGCTTTCTTT. The full variable domain, completed using reference TRBV18 and TRBJ1-1, is NAGVMQNPRHLVRRRGQEARLRCSPMKGHSHVYWYRQLPEEGLKFMVYLQKENIIDESGMPKERFSAEFPKEGPSILRIQQVVRGDSAAYFCASSPRVREANTEAFFGQGTRLTVV.

The chain carries TRBV28 and TRBJ1-3; D unresolved. Germline V gene sequence: CDR1 MDHEN, CDR2 SYDVKM. CDR3 size: 17 residues. Trimming left V 3 bases short and J 0 bases short, with 15 bases between. Here the CDR3 DNA reads TGTGCCAGCAGTTTCCCGAGCGGCAGTAGCTCTGGAAACACCATATATTTT. It encodes CASSFPSGSSSGNTIYF.

In this sample, this clone turned up once. The chain links TRBV5-1 to TRBJ2-3, with 14 positions matching TRBD2. V shed 0 bases, J shed 5 bases, and the junction held 5 bases outside the gene matches. The germline V gene encodes CDR1 SGHRS and CDR2 YFSETQ. The CDR3 runs to 17 residues. CDR3 DNA sequence: TGCGCCAGCAGCTTGGGACTAGCGGGAGGGCCGGGAGATACGCAGTATTTT. Amino acids: CASSLGLAGGPGDTQYF.

The chain has TRBV4-1 and TRBJ2-7; 10 bases are a match to TRBD2. Germline V gene data show CDR1 as MGHRA and CDR2 as YSYEKL. The V segment lost 0 bases and the J segment 3 bases; nucleotides outside the gene matches: 5. CDR3 length: 16 residues. For the CDR3, the DNA is TGCGCCAGCAGCCAAGATGTAGCGGGAGGAAACTACGAGCAGTACTTC. Protein product: CASSQDVAGGNYEQYF.

The rearrangement links TRBV27 to TRBJ2-5; no clear D gene. V was cut by 7 bases and J by 4 bases, with 4 bases left in between. This CDR3 contains 10 residues. Germline values: CDR1 MNHEY, CDR2 SMNVEV (reference sequence). Here the CDR3 reads CASTLETQYF. CDR3 nucleotide sequence: TGTGCCAGCACACTAGAGACCCAGTACTTC.

The J gene is TRBJ2-6, the V gene TRBV19; 7 bases agree with TRBD1. Germline V CDR1 and CDR2: LNHDA, SQIVND (reference sequence). V was pared by 0 bases and J by 0 bases, with 8 bases of the junction left unmatched. The CDR3 totals 19 residues. The CDR3 DNA reads as TGTGCCAGTAGTATAGAGGCACCGGGACAGCTCTCTGGGGCCAACGTCCTGACTTTC. This translates into CASSIEAPGQLSGANVLTF. The complete variable domain, with remaining parts taken from reference TRBV19 and TRBJ2-6, reads DGGITQSPKYLFRKEGQNVTLSCEQNLNHDAMYWYRQDPGQGLRLIYYSQIVNDFQKGDIAEGYSVSREKKESFPLTVTSAQKNPTAFYLCASSIEAPGQLSGANVLTFGAGSRLTVL.

This clone appeared a few times. The rearrangement uses TRBV4-1 and TRBJ1-5, with 8 bases identical to TRBD1. The CDR3 totals 16 residues. Trimming removed 2 bases from V and 6 bases from J; junction bases left unmatched: 9. Germline loops: CDR1 MGHRA, CDR2 YSYEKL. Here the CDR3 DNA reads TGCGCCAGCAGCCAAACCCATGGACAGGGTAGTCAGCCCCAGCATTTT. Encoded protein: CASSQTHGQGSQPQHF.

This chain joins TRBV28 and TRBJ2-7; possibly TRBD2 for D (6 bases). Germline assignment: CDR1 MDHEN and CDR2 SYDVKM. The V gene lost 4 bases and the J gene lost 0 bases, with 10 bases spanning the gap. The CDR3 contains 14 residues. This CDR3 is CASSYFGSSYEQYF. The CDR3 nucleotides read TGTGCCAGCAGTTATTTCGGGAGCTCCTACGAGCAGTACTTC.